The text below deals with one T cell receptor (beta chain). The target antigen is unknown. The sample comes from a study of T cell responses to AZD1222 COVID-19 vaccine. Overall study findings and caveats: Just a handful of AZD1222 recipients were seropositive at baseline.

CDR3 length: 12 amino acids. V lost 3 bases, J lost 9 bases, and 11 bases lay in between. The protocol was immunoSEQ multiplex PCR, while the TCRdb copy is restricted to in-frame clones and leaves out a portion. The sample contains around 150,000 clones, roughly 94% of which appear only once. The receptor comes from an adult in good health. This sample comprised peripheral blood, obtained on day 0 of AZD1222 vaccination. V and J are TRBV23-1 and TRBJ1-2; D remains ambiguous. Being an ORF, TRBV23-1 has a function that is uncertain. CDR3 DNA sequence: TGCGCCAGCAGTCACCGGACCGGGAGCTACACCTTC. It yields the protein CASSHRTGSYTF.